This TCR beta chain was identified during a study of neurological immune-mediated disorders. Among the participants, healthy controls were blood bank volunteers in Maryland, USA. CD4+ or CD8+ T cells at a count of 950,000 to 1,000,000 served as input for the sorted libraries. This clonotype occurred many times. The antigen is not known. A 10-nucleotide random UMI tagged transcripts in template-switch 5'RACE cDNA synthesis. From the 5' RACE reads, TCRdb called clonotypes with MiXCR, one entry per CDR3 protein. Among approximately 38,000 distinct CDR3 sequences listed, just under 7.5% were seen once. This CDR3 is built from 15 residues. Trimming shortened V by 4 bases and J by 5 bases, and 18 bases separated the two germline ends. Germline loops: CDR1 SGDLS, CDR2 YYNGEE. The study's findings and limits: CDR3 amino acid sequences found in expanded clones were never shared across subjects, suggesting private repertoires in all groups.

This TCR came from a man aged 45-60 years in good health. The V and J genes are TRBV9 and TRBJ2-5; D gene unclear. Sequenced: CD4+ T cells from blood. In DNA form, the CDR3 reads TGTGCCAGCAGCACAACCCCTCGCGTCGGGGAGACCCAGTACTTC. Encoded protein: CASSTTPRVGETQYF.